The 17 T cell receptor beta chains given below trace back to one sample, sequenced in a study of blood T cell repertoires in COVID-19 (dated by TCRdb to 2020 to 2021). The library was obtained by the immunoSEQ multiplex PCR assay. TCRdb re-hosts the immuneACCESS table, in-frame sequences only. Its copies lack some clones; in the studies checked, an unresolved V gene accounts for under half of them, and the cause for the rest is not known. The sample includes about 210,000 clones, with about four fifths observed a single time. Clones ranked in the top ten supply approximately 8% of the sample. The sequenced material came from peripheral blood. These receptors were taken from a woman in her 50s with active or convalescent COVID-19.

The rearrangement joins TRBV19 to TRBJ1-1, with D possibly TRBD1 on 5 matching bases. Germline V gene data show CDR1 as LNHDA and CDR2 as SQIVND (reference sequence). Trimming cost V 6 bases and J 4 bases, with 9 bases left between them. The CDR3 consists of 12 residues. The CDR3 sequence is CASRGLSTEAFF. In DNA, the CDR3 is TGTGCCAGTAGGGGACTGAGCACTGAAGCTTTCTTT.

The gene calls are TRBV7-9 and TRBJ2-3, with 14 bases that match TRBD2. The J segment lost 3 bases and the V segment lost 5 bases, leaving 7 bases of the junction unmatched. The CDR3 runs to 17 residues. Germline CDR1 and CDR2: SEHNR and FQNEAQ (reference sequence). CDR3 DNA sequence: TGTGCCAGCAGCCGGACTAGCGGGGGGCCATTAACAGATACGCAGTATTTT. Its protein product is CASSRTSGGPLTDTQYF.

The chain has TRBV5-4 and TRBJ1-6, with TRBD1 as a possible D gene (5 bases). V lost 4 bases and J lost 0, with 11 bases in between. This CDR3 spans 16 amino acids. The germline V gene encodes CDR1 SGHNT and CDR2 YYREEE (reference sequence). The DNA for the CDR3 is TGTGCCAGCAGCGGACGACAGAGCTCCTATAATTCACCCCTCCACTTT. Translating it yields CASSGRQSSYNSPLHF.

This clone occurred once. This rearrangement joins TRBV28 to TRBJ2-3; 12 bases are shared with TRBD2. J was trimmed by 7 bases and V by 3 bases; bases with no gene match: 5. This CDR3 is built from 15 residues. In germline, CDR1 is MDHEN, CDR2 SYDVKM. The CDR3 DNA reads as TGTGCCAGCAGTTTGGCTAGCGGGGGGGCTTATACGCAGTATTTT. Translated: CASSLASGGAYTQYF.

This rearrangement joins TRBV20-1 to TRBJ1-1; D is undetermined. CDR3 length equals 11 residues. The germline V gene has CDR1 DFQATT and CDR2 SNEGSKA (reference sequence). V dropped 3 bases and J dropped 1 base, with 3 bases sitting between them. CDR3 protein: CSASQNTEAFF. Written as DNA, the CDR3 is TGCAGTGCTAGTCAGAACACTGAAGCTTTCTTT.

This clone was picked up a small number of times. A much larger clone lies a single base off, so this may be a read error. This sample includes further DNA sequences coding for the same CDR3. The DNA for the CDR3 is TGCAGCGTTGACCTTGGGGGGGGCGGGGGGGAGACCCAGTACTTC. Translation gives CSVDLGGGGGETQYF. The chain combines TRBV29-1 with TRBJ2-5; 8 bases map to TRBD2. CDR3 size: 15 residues. CDR1 is SQVTM and CDR2 is ANQGSEA in the germline V gene. The V segment lost 3 bases and the J segment 5 bases; nucleotides outside the gene matches: 11.

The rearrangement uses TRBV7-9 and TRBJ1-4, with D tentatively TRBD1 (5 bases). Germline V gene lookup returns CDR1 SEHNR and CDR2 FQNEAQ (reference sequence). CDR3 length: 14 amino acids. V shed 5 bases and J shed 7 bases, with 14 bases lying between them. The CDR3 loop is CASSPPGLTEKLFF. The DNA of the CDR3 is TGTGCCAGCAGCCCTCCGGGACTGACTGAAAAACTGTTTTTT.

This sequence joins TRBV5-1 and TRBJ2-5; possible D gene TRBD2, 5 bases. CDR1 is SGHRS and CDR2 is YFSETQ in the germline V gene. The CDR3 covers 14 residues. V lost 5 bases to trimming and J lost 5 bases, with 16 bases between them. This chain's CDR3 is CASRPTGSYETQYF. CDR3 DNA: TGCGCCAGCAGGCCCACGGGATCATACGAGACCCAGTACTTC.

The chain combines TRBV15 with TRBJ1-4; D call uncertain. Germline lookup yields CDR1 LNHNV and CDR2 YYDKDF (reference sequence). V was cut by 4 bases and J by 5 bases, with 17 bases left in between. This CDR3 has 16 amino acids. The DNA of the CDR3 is TGTGCCACCAGCACAGGTGACCTGGCGGGAAATGAAAAACTGTTTTTT. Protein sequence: CATSTGDLAGNEKLFF.

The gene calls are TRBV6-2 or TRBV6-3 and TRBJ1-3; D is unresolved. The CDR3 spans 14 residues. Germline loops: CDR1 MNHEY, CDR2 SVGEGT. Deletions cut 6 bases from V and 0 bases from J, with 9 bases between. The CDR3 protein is CASSHSSSGNTIYF. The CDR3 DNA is TGTGCCAGCAGCCACAGCAGCTCTGGAAACACCATATATTTT.

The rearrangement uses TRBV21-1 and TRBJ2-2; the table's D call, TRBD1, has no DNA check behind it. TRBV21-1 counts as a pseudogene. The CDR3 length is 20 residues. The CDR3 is CASSKAQGQRRFSNTGELFF. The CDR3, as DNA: TGTGCCAGCAGCAAAGCGCAGGGACAGAGAAGATTTTCGAACACCGGGGAGCTGTTTTTT.

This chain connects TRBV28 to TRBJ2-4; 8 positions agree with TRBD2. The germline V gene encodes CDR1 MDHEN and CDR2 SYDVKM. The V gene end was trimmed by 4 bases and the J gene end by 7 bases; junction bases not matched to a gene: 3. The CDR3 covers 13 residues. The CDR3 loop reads CASSSGGVNIQYF. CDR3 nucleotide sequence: TGTGCCAGCAGTTCGGGAGGGGTTAACATTCAGTACTTC.

This chain's CDR3 is CASSPGENYGYTF. CDR3 nucleotide sequence: TGTGCCAGCTCACCAGGAGAGAACTATGGCTACACCTTC. The chain joins TRBV18 to TRBJ1-2; D ambiguous. This CDR3 spans 13 amino acids. Trimming cost V 2 bases and J 2 bases, with 6 bases left between them. CDR1 and CDR2 (germline): KGHSH, LQKENI.

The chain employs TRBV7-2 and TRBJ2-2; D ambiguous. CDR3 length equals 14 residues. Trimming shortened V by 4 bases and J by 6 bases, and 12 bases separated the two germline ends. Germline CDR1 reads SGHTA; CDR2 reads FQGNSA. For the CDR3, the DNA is TGTGCCAGCAGCTCCTCACGGGTAGCCGGGGAGCTGTTTTTT. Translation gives CASSSSRVAGELFF. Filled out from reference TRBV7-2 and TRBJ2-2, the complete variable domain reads GAGVSQSPSNKVTEKGKDVELRCDPISGHTALYWYRQSLGQGLEFLIYFQGNSAPDKSGLPSDRFSAERTGGSVSTLTIQRTQQEDSAVYLCASSSSRVAGELFFGEGSRLTVL.

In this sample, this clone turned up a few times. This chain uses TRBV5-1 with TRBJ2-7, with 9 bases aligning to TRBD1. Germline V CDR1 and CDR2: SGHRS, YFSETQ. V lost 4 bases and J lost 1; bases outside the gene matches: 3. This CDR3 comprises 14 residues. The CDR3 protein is CASSRTGASYEQYF. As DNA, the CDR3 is TGCGCCAGCAGCCGGACAGGGGCTTCCTACGAGCAGTACTTC.

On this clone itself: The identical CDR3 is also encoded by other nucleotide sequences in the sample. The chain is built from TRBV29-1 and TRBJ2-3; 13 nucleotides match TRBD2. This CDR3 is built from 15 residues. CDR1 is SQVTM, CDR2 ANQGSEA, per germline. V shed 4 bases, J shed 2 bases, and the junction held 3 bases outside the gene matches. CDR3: CSVVGLAGPTDTQYF. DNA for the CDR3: TGCAGCGTTGTGGGACTAGCGGGGCCCACAGATACGCAGTATTTT.

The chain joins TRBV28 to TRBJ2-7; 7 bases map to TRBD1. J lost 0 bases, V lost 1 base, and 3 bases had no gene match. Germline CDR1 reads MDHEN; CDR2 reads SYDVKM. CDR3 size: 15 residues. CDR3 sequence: CASSLSTGSSYEQYV. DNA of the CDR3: TGTGCCAGCAGTTTATCGACAGGGAGCTCCTACGAGCAGTACGTC.